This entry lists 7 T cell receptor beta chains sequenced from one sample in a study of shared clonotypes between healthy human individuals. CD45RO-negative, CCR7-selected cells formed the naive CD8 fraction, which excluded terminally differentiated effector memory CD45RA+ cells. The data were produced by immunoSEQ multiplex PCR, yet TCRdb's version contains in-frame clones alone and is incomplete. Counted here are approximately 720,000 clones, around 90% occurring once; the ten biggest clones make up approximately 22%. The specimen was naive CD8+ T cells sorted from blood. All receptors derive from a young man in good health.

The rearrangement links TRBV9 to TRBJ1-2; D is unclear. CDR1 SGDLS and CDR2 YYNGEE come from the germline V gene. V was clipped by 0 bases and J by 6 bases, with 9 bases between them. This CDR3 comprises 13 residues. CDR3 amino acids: CASSVGGIDGYTF. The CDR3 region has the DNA TGTGCCAGCAGCGTAGGAGGGATCGATGGCTACACCTTC.

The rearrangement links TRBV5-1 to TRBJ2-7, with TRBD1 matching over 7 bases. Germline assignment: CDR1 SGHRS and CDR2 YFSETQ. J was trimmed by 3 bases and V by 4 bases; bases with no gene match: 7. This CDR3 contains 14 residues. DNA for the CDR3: TGCGCCAGCAGCAGCCCGGGACAGTACTACGAGCAGTACTTC. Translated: CASSSPGQYYEQYF.

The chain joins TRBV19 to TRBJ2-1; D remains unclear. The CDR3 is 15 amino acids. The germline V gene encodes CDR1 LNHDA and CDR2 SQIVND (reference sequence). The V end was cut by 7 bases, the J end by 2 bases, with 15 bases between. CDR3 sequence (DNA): TGTGCCAGTAAAATCGGCAGGAGCCCCTACAATGAGCAGTTCTTC. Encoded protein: CASKIGRSPYNEQFF.

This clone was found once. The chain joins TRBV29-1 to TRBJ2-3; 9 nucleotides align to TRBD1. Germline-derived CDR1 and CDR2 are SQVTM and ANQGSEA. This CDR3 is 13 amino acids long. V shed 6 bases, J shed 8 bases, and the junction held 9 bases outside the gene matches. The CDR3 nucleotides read TGCAGCGTACCGGGACAGGGTAATCGTACGCAGTATTTT. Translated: CSVPGQGNRTQYF.

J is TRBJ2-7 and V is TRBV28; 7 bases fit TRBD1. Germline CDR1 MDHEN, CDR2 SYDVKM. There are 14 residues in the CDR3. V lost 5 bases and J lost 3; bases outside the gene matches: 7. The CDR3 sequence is CASSPPGQLYEQYF. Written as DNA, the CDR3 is TGTGCCAGCAGTCCGCCGGGACAGCTCTACGAGCAGTACTTC.

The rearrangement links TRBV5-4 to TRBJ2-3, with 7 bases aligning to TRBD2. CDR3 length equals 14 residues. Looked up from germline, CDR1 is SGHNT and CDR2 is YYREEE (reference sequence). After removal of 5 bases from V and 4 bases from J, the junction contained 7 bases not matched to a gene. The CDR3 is CASRRAGAPDTQYF. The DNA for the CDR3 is TGTGCCAGCAGGAGGGCGGGAGCCCCAGATACGCAGTATTTT.

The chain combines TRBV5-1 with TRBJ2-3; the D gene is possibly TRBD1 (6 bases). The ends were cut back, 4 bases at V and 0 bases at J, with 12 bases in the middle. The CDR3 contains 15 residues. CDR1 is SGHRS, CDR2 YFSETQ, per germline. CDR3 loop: CASSTRDTSTDTQYF. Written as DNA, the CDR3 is TGCGCCAGCAGCACCCGGGACACCAGCACAGATACGCAGTATTTT.